This T cell receptor (beta chain) was recorded in a study of blood T cell repertoires in COVID-19. Across the whole study: COVID-19 samples collected from the United States, Italy and Spain covered acute and convalescent phases.

Germline CDR1 reads LGHNA; CDR2 reads YNFKEQ. The CDR3 is 16 amino acids. Trimming left V 0 bases short and J 3 bases short, with 13 bases between. Data came from immunoSEQ multiplex PCR; TCRdb stores just in-frame clones and leaves some out. This sample has 200,000 to 250,000 clones, with 81% found just once. This sequence originates from a woman between 50 and 59 years old with acute COVID-19. The sample comprised PBMCs or T cells enriched from blood (not recorded which). V gene TRBV4-2 combines with J gene TRBJ2-3; D is uncertain. The CDR3 sequence: CASSQETFEVTDTQYF. CDR3 DNA sequence: TGTGCCAGCAGCCAAGAGACCTTCGAGGTGACAGATACGCAGTATTTT.